These T cell receptor beta chains were read from a single sample in a study of TIL therapy for anti-PD-1-resistant metastatic lung cancer. TCRdb's copy holds only in-frame clones and misses some; the assay was immunoSEQ multiplex PCR. The data show roughly 57,000 clones, over 75% seen once. This material consisted of blood, taken at baseline. These receptor sequences come from a person between 25 and 80 years old with non-small cell lung cancer. Each CDR3 is given with its conserved first and last residue. D genes are given only for firm matches. Size values are once, few and many counts, or a class for expanded clones, and some rows have none.

j_call d_call clone_size v_call cdr3_aa cdr3_nt
TRBJ2-1 - - TRBV28 CASSFGGNPYNEQFF TGTGCCAGCAGTTTTGGGGGGAACCCCTACAATGAGCAGTTCTTC
TRBJ2-7 - - TRBV11-2 CASSFPGISYEQYF TGTGCCAGCAGTTTCCCCGGGATCTCCTACGAGCAGTACTTC
TRBJ2-7 - - TRBV9 CASSVAGRSPYEQYF TGTGCCAGCAGCGTAGCGGGGCGGAGCCCCTACGAGCAGTACTTC
TRBJ2-5 TRBD2 - TRBV4-1 CASSQDSSSGGSQETQYF TGCGCCAGCAGCCAAGATTCCTCCAGCGGGGGATCCCAAGAGACCCAGTACTTC
TRBJ1-2 - - TRBV7-9 CASSEGRGYNYGYTF TGTGCCAGCAGCGAAGGTAGAGGCTATAACTATGGCTACACCTTC
TRBJ2-7 - - TRBV18 CASSSRDRSLSQQYF TGTGCCAGCTCATCGCGAGACAGGAGCTTATCCCAGCAGTACTTC
TRBJ1-5 - - TRBV4-1 CASSQVFLGSNQPQHF TGCGCCAGCAGCCAAGTATTCTTGGGGAGCAATCAGCCCCAGCATTTT
TRBJ1-5 - - TRBV18 CASSPRDGNQPQHF TGTGCCAGCTCACCACGGGACGGAAATCAGCCCCAGCATTTT
TRBJ2-5 TRBD1 - TRBV5-1 CASSPGQGGQTQYF TGCGCCAGCAGCCCCGGACAGGGGGGTCAGACCCAGTACTTC
TRBJ2-3 TRBD2 - TRBV2 CARTSPGGRTDTQYF TGTGCCAGGACCTCCCCGGGAGGGCGCACAGATACGCAGTATTTT
TRBJ1-6 TRBD1 - TRBV27 CASSLDRGTYNSPLHF TGTGCCAGCAGTTTAGACAGGGGGACCTATAATTCACCCCTCCACTTT
TRBJ2-4 TRBD1 - TRBV5-6 CASSLQGAAKNIQYF TGTGCCAGCAGCTTGCAGGGGGCAGCCAAAAACATTCAGTACTTC
TRBJ2-6 TRBD2 - TRBV19 CASSLKRGLARANVLTF TGTGCCAGTAGTCTAAAACGAGGACTAGCTAGGGCCAACGTCCTGACTTTC
TRBJ2-7 - - TRBV5-4 CASNTQGTTYEQYF TGTGCCAGCAATACCCAGGGGACAACCTACGAGCAGTACTTC
TRBJ2-3 - - TRBV15 CATSRDVGPKADTQYF TGTGCCACCAGCAGAGATGTCGGGCCTAAAGCAGATACGCAGTATTTT
TRBJ2-5 TRBD2 - TRBV18 CASSRTSGETQYF TGTGCCAGCTCCCGAACTAGCGGTGAGACCCAGTACTTC
TRBJ1-5 TRBD1 - TRBV18 CASSPRQGEQPQHF TGTGCCAGCTCACCCCGACAGGGGGAACAGCCCCAGCATTTT
TRBJ2-3 TRBD2 - TRBV5-1 CASSLGASGGPDTQFF TGCGCCAGCAGCTTGGGGGCTAGCGGGGGCCCAGATACGCAGTTTTTT
TRBJ2-1 - - TRBV7-2 CASSLGGFLADYNEQFF TGTGCCAGCAGCTTAGGAGGCTTCTTAGCGGACTACAATGAGCAGTTCTTC
TRBJ1-1 - - TRBV27 CASSLFAGMNTEAFF TGTGCCAGCAGTTTATTTGCAGGGATGAACACTGAAGCTTTCTTT
TRBJ2-6 TRBD1 - TRBV28 CASSPGTAGANVLTF TGTGCCAGCAGTCCCGGGACAGCTGGGGCCAACGTCCTGACTTTC
TRBJ2-1 - - TRBV24-1 CATSDPQGNSYNEQFF TGTGCCACCAGTGATCCGCAAGGGAATTCCTACAATGAGCAGTTCTTC
TRBJ2-5 - - TRBV28 CASSPSSPGLGTQYF TGTGCCAGCAGCCCAAGTAGTCCGGGCTTGGGGACCCAGTACTTC
TRBJ2-1 TRBD1 - TRBV30 CAWSIPGQSNEQFF TGTGCCTGGAGCATTCCGGGACAGAGCAATGAGCAGTTCTTC
TRBJ2-3 - - TRBV5-1 CASSLEGVDTQYF TGCGCCAGCAGCTTGGAAGGGGTAGATACGCAGTATTTT
TRBJ2-1 TRBD2 - TRBV28 CASSLRRGGYNEQFF TGTGCCAGCAGTTTAAGGCGGGGGGGTTACAATGAGCAGTTCTTC
TRBJ1-6 - - TRBV27 CASSFGSSNNSPLHF TGTGCCAGCAGTTTCGGGAGTAGTAATAATTCACCCCTCCACTTT
TRBJ1-1 - - TRBV5-4 CASSLKGRVTEAFF TGTGCCAGCAGCTTGAAAGGGCGAGTCACTGAAGCTTTCTTT
TRBJ1-1 - - TRBV12-5 CASVPGGAYIEAFF TGTGCTAGTGTCCCTGGGGGGGCGTATATTGAAGCTTTCTTT
TRBJ1-2 - - TRBV5-6 CASSLRGAQGGGYTF TGTGCCAGCAGCTTGCGGGGCGCCCAGGGAGGTGGCTACACCTTC
TRBJ2-7 - once TRBV4-1 CASSQDDRRTYEQYF TGCGCCAGCAGCCAGGACGACAGGAGGACCTACGAGCAGTACTTC
TRBJ2-3 - - TRBV30 CAGGGGPDTQYF TGTGCCGGCGGGGGCGGACCAGATACGCAGTATTTT